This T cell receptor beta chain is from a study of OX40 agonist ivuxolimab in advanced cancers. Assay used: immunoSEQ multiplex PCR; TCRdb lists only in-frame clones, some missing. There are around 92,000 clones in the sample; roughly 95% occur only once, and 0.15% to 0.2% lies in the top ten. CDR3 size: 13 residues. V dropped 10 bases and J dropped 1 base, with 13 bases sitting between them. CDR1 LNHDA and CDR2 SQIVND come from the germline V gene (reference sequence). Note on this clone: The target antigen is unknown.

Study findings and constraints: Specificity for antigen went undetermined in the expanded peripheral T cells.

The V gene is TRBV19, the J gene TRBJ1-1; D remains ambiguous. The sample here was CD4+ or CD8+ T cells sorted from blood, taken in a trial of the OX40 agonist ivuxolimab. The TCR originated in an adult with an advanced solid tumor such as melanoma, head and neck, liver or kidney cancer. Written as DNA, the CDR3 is TGTGCCACCAGTATCCCCCCGAACACTGAAGCTTTCTTT. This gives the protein CATSIPPNTEAFF.